This T cell receptor (beta chain) was identified during a study of T cell responses to AZD1222 COVID-19 vaccine. As regards this clone: Its antigen remains unidentified.

The method was immunoSEQ multiplex PCR; TCRdb's version includes in-frame clones alone and lacks a portion of them. The sample holds 150,000 to 200,000 clones; around 89% are singletons and the top ten take about 6%. Germline CDR1 MDHEN, CDR2 SYDVKM. CDR3 length: 14 amino acids. Trimming removed 5 bases at V and 5 bases at J, with 13 bases between. Whole-study findings and limits: Close to half of all spike-specific TCRs reportedly target regions of the variants that are unmutated. Donor demographics were predominantly white British with a female majority; clonal diversity may be underestimated. Of the AZD1222 recipients, only 5 or 6 were seropositive at baseline.

This clonotype was obtained from an adult in good health. This material consisted of peripheral blood, taken on day 0 of AZD1222 vaccination. This chain links TRBV28 with TRBJ2-1; a weak D match, TRBD1 (5 bases). The CDR3 spells CASSRGWGDNEQFF. The CDR3 DNA reads TGTGCCAGCAGTAGGGGTTGGGGCGACAATGAGCAGTTCTTC.